These 21 T cell receptor beta chains were all obtained from the same sample, sequenced in a study of response to subunit inactivated influenza vaccine. From the RT-PCR reads, TCRdb called clonotypes with MiXCR, one entry per CDR3 protein. The sample lists hundreds of thousands of distinct CDR3 sequences; approximately 15% were seen once. Sequencing was performed on PBMCs from blood, taken less than 15 days before vaccination. These receptors came from a man aged 50 to 59 who received an inactivated influenza vaccine.

This chain's CDR3 is CASSLGQRKETQYF. The CDR3 nucleotides read TGCGCCAGCAGCCTAGGACAGCGTAAAGAGACCCAGTACTTC. The rearrangement links TRBV4-3 to TRBJ2-5; TRBD1 might be the D (6 bases). The CDR3 has 14 amino acids. V was cut by 4 bases and J by 3 bases, with 12 bases left in between. From germline, CDR1 is LGHNA and CDR2 YSLEER.

This clonotype was found many times. The chain couples TRBV28 to TRBJ2-4, with D perhaps matching TRBD1 (6 bases). Per the germline V gene, CDR1 is MDHEN and CDR2 is SYDVKM. Between the trimmed V and J ends, which lost 10 bases and 0 bases, there was a span of 22 bases. The CDR3 totals 17 residues. CDR3 DNA: TGTGCCACTCTGACAGGACCAGACCTGCTAGCCAAAAACATTCAGTACTTC. Encoded protein: CATLTGPDLLAKNIQYF.

This clonotype occurred many times. The J gene is TRBJ2-1, the V gene TRBV24-1, with D perhaps being TRBD1 or TRBD2 (5 bases each). Between the trimmed V and J ends, which lost 5 bases and 6 bases, there was a span of 13 bases. The CDR3 loop spans 14 amino acids. CDR1 is KGHDR and CDR2 is SFDVKD in the germline V gene. The DNA of the CDR3 is TGTGCCACCAGTGGTGGGGACCTTTTCAATGAGCAGTTCTTC. It encodes CATSGGDLFNEQFF.

The rearrangement uses TRBV7-9 and TRBJ2-3; TRBD1 aligns across 8 bases. Germline V gives CDR1 SEHNR, CDR2 FQNEAQ (reference sequence). V shed 4 bases and J 3 bases; nucleotides not matched to a gene: 6. The CDR3 sequence is 15 residues long. This CDR3 reads CASSSAGGRTDTQYF. The CDR3 DNA reads as TGTGCCAGCAGCTCAGCAGGGGGCAGGACAGATACGCAGTATTTT.

In regard to this clonotype: Relative to the germline gene, one junction end is altered; a read error may explain this. V gene TRBV10-3 combines with J gene TRBJ2-5; no reliable D call. Germline loops: CDR1 ENHRY, CDR2 SYGVKD. The CDR3 runs 11 residues. The CDR3 here is CAVSDQETQYF. CDR3 bases: TGTGCCGTCAGTGACCAAGAGACCCAGTACTTC.

The chain carries TRBV7-6 and TRBJ2-1; D remains unclear. Between the trimmed V and J ends, which lost 5 bases and 0 bases, there was a span of 11 bases. The CDR3 is 15 amino acids. The germline V gene has CDR1 SGHVS and CDR2 FNYEAQ. The CDR3 sequence: CASSPYSDSYNEQFF. CDR3 nucleotides: TGTGCCAGCAGCCCTTACAGTGACTCCTACAATGAGCAGTTCTTC.

The V gene is TRBV7-2, the J gene TRBJ1-4; TRBD1 matches 10 bases. Trimming at V came to 5 bases and at J to 5 bases, leaving 2 bases not matched to a gene. The CDR3 totals 14 residues. CDR1 and CDR2 (germline): SGHTA, FQGNSA. DNA of the CDR3: TGTGCCAGCAGCGGACAGGGGGGAAATGAAAAACTGTTTTTT. This translates into CASSGQGGNEKLFF.

This clonotype has just a few counts. The CDR3 DNA follows: TGCGCCAGCAGACCCGGGACAGGGTCTATCAATGAGCAGTTCTTC. This codes for CASRPGTGSINEQFF. The gene calls are TRBV5-1 and TRBJ2-1; 9 bases are shared with TRBD1. V shed 5 bases and J 6 bases; nucleotides not matched to a gene: 9. Germline-derived CDR1 and CDR2 are SGHRS and YFSETQ. The CDR3 covers 15 residues.

This clonotype is a singleton in its sample. V is TRBV7-2 and J is TRBJ2-1; TRBD1 agrees at 8 bases. V lost 8 bases, J lost 7 bases, and 16 bases stayed unmatched. The germline V gene has CDR1 SGHTA and CDR2 FQGNSA. The CDR3 sequence is 16 residues long. The CDR3 region is CASAIRSAGGMNEQFF. CDR3 coding DNA: TGTGCCAGCGCCATTAGGTCCGCAGGGGGCATGAATGAGCAGTTCTTC. The variable domain in full, with the rest retrieved from reference TRBV7-2 and TRBJ2-1, is GAGVSQSPSNKVTEKGKDVELRCDPISGHTALYWYRQSLGQGLEFLIYFQGNSAPDKSGLPSDRFSAERTGGSVSTLTIQRTQQEDSAVYLCASAIRSAGGMNEQFFGPGTRLTVL.

The chain is built from TRBV20-1 and TRBJ2-4; the D gene could be TRBD1 or TRBD2 (6 bases each). V dropped 0 bases and J dropped 3 bases, with 18 bases sitting between them. CDR1 and CDR2 from the germline V gene are DFQATT and SNEGSKA (reference sequence). This CDR3 comprises 17 residues. The CDR3 loop reads CSARDQLNRGHKNIQYF. Written as DNA, the CDR3 is TGCAGTGCTAGAGATCAGCTGAATCGGGGGCACAAAAACATTCAGTACTTC.

This clonotype was seen more than once but under ten times. The gene calls are TRBV10-3 and TRBJ2-3; D uncertain. Trimming took off 0 bases at V and 6 bases at J, with 10 bases between the two ends. CDR1 is ENHRY and CDR2 is SYGVKD in the germline V gene. CDR3 length: 14 amino acids. This chain's CDR3 is CAISESTRTDTQYF. The CDR3 region has the DNA TGTGCCATCAGTGAGTCGACTCGTACGGATACGCAGTATTTT.

The gene calls are TRBV29-1 and TRBJ2-4, with unresolved D. The V and J ends lost 7 bases and 8 bases respectively, with 21 bases between them. Germline-derived CDR1 and CDR2 are SQVTM and ANQGSEA. This CDR3 contains 14 residues. The CDR3 DNA reads TGCAGCGCTAATGGGGTCGGCGGTGTTGACATTCAGTACTTC. Translation: CSANGVGGVDIQYF. Variable domain in full (rest from reference TRBV29-1 and TRBJ2-4): SAVISQKPSRDICQRGTSLTIQCQVDSQVTMMFWYRQQPGQSLTLIATANQGSEATYESGFVIDKFPISRPNLTFSTLTVSNMSPEDSSIYLCSANGVGGVDIQYFGAGTRLSVL.

The chain carries TRBV12-3 or TRBV12-4 and TRBJ2-5; 9 bases fit TRBD2. The CDR3 sequence is 16 residues long. The junction had 9 bases not matched to a gene; V was cut back by 2 bases and J by 5 bases. The CDR3 sequence: CASSLMFSGRGETQYF. The CDR3 DNA sequence: TGTGCCAGCAGTTTAATGTTTAGCGGGAGAGGCGAGACCCAGTACTTC.

This clonotype came up a few times. V and J are TRBV7-6 and TRBJ2-7; D is perhaps TRBD2 (6 bases). This CDR3 contains 12 residues. V was shortened by 5 bases and J by 7 bases, with 12 bases between the two germline ends. Germline V CDR1 and CDR2: SGHVS, FNYEAQ. The CDR3 DNA reads TGTGCCAGCAGCAAAAGGGCGGGAGAGCAGTACTTC. Translating it yields CASSKRAGEQYF.

This clonotype was observed many times. This chain uses TRBV2 with TRBJ1-5; 9 bases line up with TRBD1. Germline V gene lookup returns CDR1 SNHLY and CDR2 FYNNEI. This CDR3 has 13 residues. V was pared by 5 bases and J by 9 bases, with 5 bases of the junction left unmatched. DNA for the CDR3: TGTGCCAGCAGTACAGGGGGCGCTTGGCCCCAGCATTTT. This translates into CASSTGGAWPQHF.

The table lists this clonotype with a few counts. V and J are TRBV4-3 and TRBJ2-7; 9 bases are shared with TRBD1. CDR1 LGHNA and CDR2 YSLEER come from the germline V gene. Trimming removed 1 base from V and 2 bases from J; junction bases left unmatched: 3. The CDR3 is made up of 15 amino acids. Here the CDR3 reads CASSQGRQGAYEQYF. Written as DNA, the CDR3 is TGCGCCAGCAGCCAAGGTAGACAGGGGGCCTACGAGCAGTACTTC.

The rearrangement joins TRBV20-1 to TRBJ1-1, with D possibly matching TRBD1 (5 bases). The germline V gene encodes CDR1 DFQATT and CDR2 SNEGSKA (reference sequence). V lost 5 bases and J lost 2, with 18 bases in between. CDR3 length: 15 residues. CDR3 loop: CSALNFRGLNTEAFF. The CDR3 bases are TGCAGTGCTCTAAACTTCCGGGGACTCAACACTGAAGCTTTCTTT.

This rearrangement joins TRBV4-3 to TRBJ2-6; possible D gene TRBD2, 6 bases. Germline V gene data show CDR1 as LGHNA and CDR2 as YSLEER. The CDR3 consists of 19 residues. Trimming cost V 2 bases and J 1 base, with 18 bases left between them. The CDR3 sequence is CASSQQVRGRTSGANVLTF. For the CDR3, the DNA is TGCGCCAGCAGCCAACAGGTGCGGGGAAGGACTTCTGGGGCCAACGTCCTGACTTTC.

The gene calls are TRBV5-1 and TRBJ1-1, with 7 bases lining up with TRBD1. V trimming: 0 bases; J trimming: 4 bases; junction bases outside the gene matches: 3. This CDR3 has 14 amino acids. Per the germline V gene, CDR1 is SGHRS and CDR2 is YFSETQ. The CDR3 DNA sequence: TGCGCCAGCAGCTTGGAGGAGGGGGCCACTGAAGCTTTCTTT. Its translation: CASSLEEGATEAFF.

Only a few counts were recorded for this clonotype. The gene calls are TRBV5-5 and TRBJ2-1, with 10 bases aligning to TRBD1. The germline CDR1 and CDR2 sequences are SGHKS and YYEKEE (reference sequence). The CDR3 spans 15 residues. Trimming removed 0 bases from V and 6 bases from J; junction bases left unmatched: 3. The CDR3 reads CASSLGTGGPNEQFF. In DNA, the CDR3 is TGTGCCAGCAGCTTGGGGACAGGGGGTCCCAATGAGCAGTTCTTC.

This clonotype was picked up a small number of times. CDR3 amino acids: CAWSPPGLPNQPQHF. The CDR3 nucleotides read TGTGCCTGGAGTCCCCCGGGACTGCCCAATCAGCCCCAGCATTTT. The chain links TRBV30 to TRBJ1-5; tentative D call: TRBD1 (5 bases). Germline V gene sequence: CDR1 GTSNPN, CDR2 SVGIG (reference sequence). V was clipped by 2 bases and J by 3 bases, with 14 bases between them. This CDR3 is 15 amino acids long. The full variable domain, completed using reference TRBV30 and TRBJ1-5, is SQTIHQWPATLVQPVGSPLSLECTVEGTSNPNLYWYRQAAGRGLQLLFYSVGIGQISSEVPQNLSASRPQDRQFILSSKKLLLSDSGFYLCAWSPPGLPNQPQHFGDGTRLSIL.